The 9 T cell receptor beta chains below were found in one sample sequenced in a study of T cells after yellow fever vaccination. TCRdb used MiXCR to reprocess the 5' RACE reads, holding one entry per CDR3 protein. Among 100,000 to 150,000 distinct CDR3 sequences listed, about 16% were seen once. Sequencing used CD8+ T cells sorted from PBMCs, obtained 5 days after the yellow fever booster vaccination. Receptors were obtained from a man aged 18-30 years who received the YFV17D yellow fever vaccine.

This clonotype was observed a few times. This chain links TRBV11-2 with TRBJ2-3; no clear D. CDR1 and CDR2 from the germline V gene are SGHAT and FQNNGV. With 1 base removed from V and 3 bases from J, the gap between germline ends came to 11 bases. This CDR3 has 15 amino acids. The CDR3 sequence is CASSLVGRRTDTQYF. The CDR3 DNA follows: TGTGCCAGCAGCTTAGTCGGTCGCAGAACAGATACGCAGTATTTT. Full variable domain (missing parts from reference TRBV11-2 and TRBJ2-3): EAGVAQSPRYKIIEKRQSVAFWCNPISGHATLYWYQQILGQGPKLLIQFQNNGVVDDSQLPKDRFSAERLKGVDSTLKIQPAKLEDSAVYLCASSLVGRRTDTQYFGPGTRLTVL.

The gene calls are TRBV7-9 and TRBJ2-1; 8 nucleotides agree with TRBD2. Per germline, CDR1 SEHNR and CDR2 FQNEAQ (reference sequence). The V and J ends lost 3 bases and 4 bases, in that order; junction bases with no gene match: 8. The CDR3 totals 16 residues. This CDR3 reads CASSFPTGGSYNEQFF. The CDR3, as DNA: TGTGCCAGCAGCTTTCCGACGGGGGGGTCATACAATGAGCAGTTCTTC.

There are a few counts of this clonotype. The chain uses TRBV10-3 and TRBJ2-1; 8 bases agree with TRBD2. The length of the CDR3 is 14 residues. J gave up 5 bases and V 5 bases, and 5 bases lay outside the gene matches. Germline V CDR1 and CDR2: ENHRY, SYGVKD. In DNA form, the CDR3 reads TGTGCCATCAGTCGGGGGGGCCCGGACAATGAGCAGTTCTTC. Translating gives CAISRGGPDNEQFF.

This clonotype has just a few counts. V gene TRBV6-5 combines with J gene TRBJ2-1; perhaps TRBD2 as D (5 bases). Trimming left V 2 bases short and J 0 bases short, with 8 bases between. Germline CDR1 is MNHEY and CDR2 is SVGAGI. The CDR3 has 15 amino acids. The CDR3, as DNA: TGTGCCAGCAGTTACGCGGGCCACTCCTACAATGAGCAGTTCTTC. It yields the protein CASSYAGHSYNEQFF.

The chain carries TRBV4-2 and TRBJ2-1; TRBD2 matches 7 bases. From germline, CDR1 is LGHNA and CDR2 YNFKEQ. V was clipped by 0 bases and J by 10 bases; unmatched bases: 6. The CDR3 length is 14 residues. CDR3 nucleotides: TGTGCCAGCAGCCAAGAACGGGGGGAGGGAGAGCAGTTCTTC. As protein: CASSQERGEGEQFF.

V usage is TRBV6-2 or TRBV6-3 and J usage is TRBJ1-5; D unresolved. V was clipped by 7 bases and J by 9 bases, with 10 bases between them. The CDR3 runs 11 residues. CDR1 is MNHEY, CDR2 SVGEGT, per germline. In nucleotides, the CDR3 is TGTGCCAGCACGGCTAGTGGGCCCCAGCATTTT. This codes for CASTASGPQHF.

This rearrangement joins TRBV18 to TRBJ2-7, with 8 bases that match TRBD1. The germline V gene encodes CDR1 KGHSH and CDR2 LQKENI. V gave up 4 bases and J gave up 2 bases; unmatched junction bases: 4. The CDR3 contains 14 residues. CDR3 protein: CASSQPTGAYEQYF. The CDR3 DNA is TGTGCCAGCTCACAACCGACAGGGGCCTACGAGCAGTACTTC. The full variable domain, in which reference TRBV18 and TRBJ2-7 provide the parts outside the CDR3, is NAGVMQNPRHLVRRRGQEARLRCSPMKGHSHVYWYRQLPEEGLKFMVYLQKENIIDESGMPKERFSAEFPKEGPSILRIQQVVRGDSAAYFCASSQPTGAYEQYFGPGTRLTVT.

The genes are TRBV19 and TRBJ2-1; the D call may be TRBD1 or TRBD2 (5 bases each). Germline V lookup: CDR1 LNHDA, CDR2 SQIVND (reference sequence). The length of the CDR3 is 14 residues. The ends were cut back, 7 bases at V and 7 bases at J, with 17 bases in the middle. As DNA, the CDR3 is TGTGCCAGTATTCCCGGGACCGCTGTGAATGAGCAGTTCTTC. Translating it yields CASIPGTAVNEQFF. The full variable domain, in which reference TRBV19 and TRBJ2-1 provide the parts outside the CDR3, is DGGITQSPKYLFRKEGQNVTLSCEQNLNHDAMYWYRQDPGQGLRLIYYSQIVNDFQKGDIAEGYSVSREKKESFPLTVTSAQKNPTAFYLCASIPGTAVNEQFFGPGTRLTVL.

CDR3 in amino acids: CATTGGSYGYTF. The CDR3 coding sequence is TGTGCCACCACGGGGGGTAGCTATGGCTACACCTTC. The chain has TRBV10-3 and TRBJ1-2, with D possibly being TRBD1 (5 bases). There are 12 residues in the CDR3. Germline CDR1 and CDR2: ENHRY and SYGVKD. Trimming removed 10 bases from V and 4 bases from J, with 13 bases in between.